This T cell receptor beta chain was identified during a study of cytomegalovirus exposure and HLA in healthy donors. PCR used 60 Vbeta primers and 13 Jbeta primers. This table comes from immunoSEQ multiplex PCR, and its TCRdb copy is limited to in-frame clones, with some not included. Among under 250,000 clones listed, about 72% were seen once. The CDR3 length is 17 residues. Germline CDR1 reads KGHSH; CDR2 reads LQKENI. Losses at the gene ends were 5 bases for V and 0 bases for J; bases not matched to a gene: 6. V is TRBV18 and J is TRBJ2-3, with 12 positions matching TRBD2. Sequences were obtained from PBMCs. The receptor comes from a male donor in good health and CMV-seronegative. The CDR3 is CASSALGTSGSTDTQYF. CDR3 bases: TGTGCCAGCTCAGCGTTAGGGACTAGCGGGAGCACAGATACGCAGTATTTT.